This TCR beta chain was identified during a study of T cell changes during pregnancy in multiple sclerosis. From germline, CDR1 is SNHLY and CDR2 FYNNEI. CDR3 length: 13 amino acids. Produced via immunoSEQ multiplex PCR; TCRdb's table is partial and in-frame only. The sample holds 100,000 to 130,000 clones; 80% to 95% are singletons and the top ten take less than 0.85%. This clone has only one observation. The input for sequencing was peripheral blood, taken in the third trimester of pregnancy. This TCR was recovered from a female donor in good health, enrolled as a control in a pregnancy study. The rearrangement links TRBV2 to TRBJ2-5, with a possible D match to TRBD1 (5 bases). The DNA matches TRBJ2-7 better at its end, which makes the J call doubtful. CDR3 DNA: TGTGCCACGAAGGGGATAGAGTCCTACGAGCAGTACTTC. This encodes CATKGIESYEQYF.